This T cell receptor beta chain was sequenced during a study of PD-1 blockade in mismatch repair-deficient tumors. Overall study context: All were previously treated, progressing patients with approximately 12 mismatch repair-deficient cancer types.

Germline V gene data show CDR1 as ENHRY and CDR2 as SYGVKD. The CDR3 consists of 16 residues. The ends were cut back, 0 bases at V and 5 bases at J, with 14 bases in the middle. Method: immunoSEQ multiplex PCR; TCRdb's copy keeps in-frame clones and lacks some. Of 120,000 or so clones detected, approximately 90% appear once; the ten largest clones hold roughly 12%. This material consisted of peripheral blood, taken 44 weeks after starting pembrolizumab. This receptor was identified in an adult with mismatch repair-deficient cancer. The chain joins TRBV10-3 to TRBJ1-5; D call uncertain. The CDR3 protein is CAISESPLVRDQPQHF. The DNA of the CDR3 is TGTGCCATCAGTGAGTCGCCCTTGGTCAGAGATCAGCCCCAGCATTTT.